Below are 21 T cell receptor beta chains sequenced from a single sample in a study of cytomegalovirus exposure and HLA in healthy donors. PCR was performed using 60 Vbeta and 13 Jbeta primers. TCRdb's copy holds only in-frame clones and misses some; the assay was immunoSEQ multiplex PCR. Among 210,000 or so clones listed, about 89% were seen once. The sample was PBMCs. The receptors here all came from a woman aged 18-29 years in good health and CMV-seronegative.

CDR3 protein: CASSLDRVDEQYF. The CDR3 nucleotides read TGTGCCAGCAGCTTGGACAGGGTCGACGAGCAGTACTTC. This chain uses TRBV9 with TRBJ2-7; 8 bases match TRBD1. CDR3 size: 13 residues. V shed 4 bases, J shed 5 bases, and the junction held 5 bases outside the gene matches. Germline loops: CDR1 SGDLS, CDR2 YYNGEE.

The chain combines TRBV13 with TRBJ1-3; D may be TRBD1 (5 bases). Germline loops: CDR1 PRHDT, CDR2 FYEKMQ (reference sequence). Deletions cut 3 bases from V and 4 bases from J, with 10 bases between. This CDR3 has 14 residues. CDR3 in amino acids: CASSLGGTGNTIYF. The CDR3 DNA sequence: TGTGCCAGCAGCTTGGGGGGGACCGGAAACACCATATATTTT.

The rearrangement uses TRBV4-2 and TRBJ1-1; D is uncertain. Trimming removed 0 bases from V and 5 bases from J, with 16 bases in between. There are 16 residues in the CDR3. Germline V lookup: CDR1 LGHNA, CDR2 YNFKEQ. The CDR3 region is CASSQEFASVRTEAFF. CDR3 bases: TGTGCCAGCAGCCAAGAATTTGCCTCGGTAAGAACTGAAGCTTTCTTT.

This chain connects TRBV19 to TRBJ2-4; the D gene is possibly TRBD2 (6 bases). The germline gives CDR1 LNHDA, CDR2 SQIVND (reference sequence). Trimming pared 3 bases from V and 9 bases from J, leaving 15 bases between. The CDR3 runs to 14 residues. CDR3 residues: CASSMGQEGTIQYF. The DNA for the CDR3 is TGTGCCAGTAGTATGGGCCAGGAGGGGACCATTCAGTACTTC.

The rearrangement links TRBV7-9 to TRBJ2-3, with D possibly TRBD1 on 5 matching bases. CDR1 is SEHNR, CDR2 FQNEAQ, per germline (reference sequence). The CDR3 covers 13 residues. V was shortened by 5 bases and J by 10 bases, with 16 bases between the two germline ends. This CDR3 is CASSGIRTLAQYF. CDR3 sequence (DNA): TGTGCCAGCAGCGGGATCCGGACATTGGCGCAGTATTTT. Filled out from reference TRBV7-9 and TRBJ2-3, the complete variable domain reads DTGVSQNPRHKITKRGQNVTFRCDPISEHNRLYWYRQTLGQGPEFLTYFQNEAQLEKSRLLSDRFSAERPKGSFSTLEIQRTEQGDSAMYLCASSGIRTLAQYFGPGTRLTVL.

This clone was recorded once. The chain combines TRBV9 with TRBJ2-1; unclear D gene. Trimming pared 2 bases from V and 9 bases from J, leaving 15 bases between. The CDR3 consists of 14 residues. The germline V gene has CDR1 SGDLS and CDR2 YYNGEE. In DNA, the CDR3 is TGTGCCAGCAGCGTCACGGGTATTTTGAGTGAGCAGTTCTTC. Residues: CASSVTGILSEQFF.

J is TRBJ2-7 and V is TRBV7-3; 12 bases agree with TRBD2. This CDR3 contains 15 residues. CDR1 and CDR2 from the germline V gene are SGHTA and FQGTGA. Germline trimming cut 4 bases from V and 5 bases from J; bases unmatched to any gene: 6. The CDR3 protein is CASSSGLAGYHEQYF. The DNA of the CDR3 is TGTGCCAGCAGCTCAGGACTAGCGGGATACCACGAGCAGTACTTC.

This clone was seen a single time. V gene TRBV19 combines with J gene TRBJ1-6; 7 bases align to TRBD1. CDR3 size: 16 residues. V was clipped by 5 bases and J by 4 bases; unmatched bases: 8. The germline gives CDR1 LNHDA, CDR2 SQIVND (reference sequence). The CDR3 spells CASSQRQGPYNSPLHF. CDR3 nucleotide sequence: TGTGCCAGTAGTCAACGACAGGGTCCGTATAATTCACCCCTCCACTTT. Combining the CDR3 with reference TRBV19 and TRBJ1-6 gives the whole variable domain DGGITQSPKYLFRKEGQNVTLSCEQNLNHDAMYWYRQDPGQGLRLIYYSQIVNDFQKGDIAEGYSVSREKKESFPLTVTSAQKNPTAFYLCASSQRQGPYNSPLHFGNGTRLTVT.

The CDR3 here is CASSFKGAGTEAFF. The CDR3 DNA follows: TGCGCCAGCAGCTTTAAGGGGGCCGGGACTGAAGCTTTCTTT. The V and J genes are TRBV5-1 and TRBJ1-1, with TRBD1 identical over 7 bases. V lost 2 bases, J lost 5 bases, and 6 bases stayed unmatched. CDR3 size: 14 residues. CDR1 SGHRS and CDR2 YFSETQ come from the germline V gene.

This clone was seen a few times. The CDR3 DNA sequence: TGTGCCAGCAACTCTGGACAGTTGAACACTGAAGCTTTCTTT. It specifies CASNSGQLNTEAFF. The chain carries TRBV6-1 and TRBJ1-1; TRBD1 is a possible D gene (6 bases). Trimming took 7 bases from V and 0 from J, leaving 12 bases between them. Germline assignment: CDR1 MNHNS and CDR2 SASEGT. The CDR3 runs 14 residues.

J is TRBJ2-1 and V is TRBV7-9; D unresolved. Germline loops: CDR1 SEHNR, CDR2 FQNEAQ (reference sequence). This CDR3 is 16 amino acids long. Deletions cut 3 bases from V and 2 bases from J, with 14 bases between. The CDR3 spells CASSLAPNPPYNEQFF. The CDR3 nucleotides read TGTGCCAGCAGCTTGGCCCCAAACCCCCCCTACAATGAGCAGTTCTTC. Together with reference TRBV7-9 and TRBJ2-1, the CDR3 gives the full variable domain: DTGVSQNPRHKITKRGQNVTFRCDPISEHNRLYWYRQTLGQGPEFLTYFQNEAQLEKSRLLSDRFSAERPKGSFSTLEIQRTEQGDSAMYLCASSLAPNPPYNEQFFGPGTRLTVL.

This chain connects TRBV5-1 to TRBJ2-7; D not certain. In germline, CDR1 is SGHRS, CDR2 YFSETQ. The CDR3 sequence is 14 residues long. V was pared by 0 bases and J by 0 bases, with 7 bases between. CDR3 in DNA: TGCGCCAGCAGCTTGGGACTTAACTCCTACGAGCAGTACTTC. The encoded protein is CASSLGLNSYEQYF.

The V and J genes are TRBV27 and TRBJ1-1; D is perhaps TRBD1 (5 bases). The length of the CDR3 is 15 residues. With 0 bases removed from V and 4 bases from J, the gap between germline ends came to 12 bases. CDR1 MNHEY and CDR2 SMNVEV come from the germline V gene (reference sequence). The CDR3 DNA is TGTGCCAGCAGTTTATCGTGGCAGGGTGGCACTGAAGCTTTCTTT. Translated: CASSLSWQGGTEAFF.

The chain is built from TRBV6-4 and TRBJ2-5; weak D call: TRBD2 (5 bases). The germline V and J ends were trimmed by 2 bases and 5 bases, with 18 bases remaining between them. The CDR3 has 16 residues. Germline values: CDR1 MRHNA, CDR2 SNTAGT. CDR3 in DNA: TGTGCCAGCAGTGACAGGAGGACGTTTGTTGGGGAGACCCAGTACTTC. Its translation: CASSDRRTFVGETQYF.

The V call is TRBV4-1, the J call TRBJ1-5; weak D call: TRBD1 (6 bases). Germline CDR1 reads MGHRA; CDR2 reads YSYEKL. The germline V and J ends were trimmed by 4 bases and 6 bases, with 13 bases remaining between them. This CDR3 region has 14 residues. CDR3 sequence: CASSLSGVSQPQHF. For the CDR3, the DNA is TGCGCCAGCAGCCTCTCAGGGGTTAGTCAGCCCCAGCATTTT.

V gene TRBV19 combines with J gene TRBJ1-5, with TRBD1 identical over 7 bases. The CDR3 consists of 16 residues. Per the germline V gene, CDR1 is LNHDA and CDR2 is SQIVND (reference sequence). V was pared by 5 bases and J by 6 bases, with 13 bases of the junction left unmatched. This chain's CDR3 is CASSARQGGLVQPQHF. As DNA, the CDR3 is TGTGCCAGTAGTGCCCGACAGGGAGGTTTGGTTCAGCCCCAGCATTTT.

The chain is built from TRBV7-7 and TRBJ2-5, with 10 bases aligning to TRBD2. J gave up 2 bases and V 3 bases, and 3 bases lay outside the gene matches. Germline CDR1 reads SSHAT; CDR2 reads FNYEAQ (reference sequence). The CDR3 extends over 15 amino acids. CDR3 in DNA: TGTGCCAGCAGCTTCTCAGCGGGAGGGCAAGAGACCCAGTACTTC. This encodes CASSFSAGGQETQYF.

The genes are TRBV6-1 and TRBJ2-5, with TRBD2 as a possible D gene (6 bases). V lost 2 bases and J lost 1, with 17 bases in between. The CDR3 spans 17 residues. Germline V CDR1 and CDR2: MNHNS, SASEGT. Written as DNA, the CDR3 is TGTGCCAGCAGTGAAAGGTCAGAGACTAGGATCCAAGAGACCCAGTACTTC. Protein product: CASSERSETRIQETQYF.

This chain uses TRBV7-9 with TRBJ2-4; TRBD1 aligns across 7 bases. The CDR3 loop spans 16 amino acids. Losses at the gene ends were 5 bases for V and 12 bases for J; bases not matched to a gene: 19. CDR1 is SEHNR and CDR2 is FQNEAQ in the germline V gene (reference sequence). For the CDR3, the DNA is TGTGCCAGCAGCGCCAGCAGGGGGAGCCCTCAGAGAGGTCAGTACTTC. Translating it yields CASSASRGSPQRGQYF.

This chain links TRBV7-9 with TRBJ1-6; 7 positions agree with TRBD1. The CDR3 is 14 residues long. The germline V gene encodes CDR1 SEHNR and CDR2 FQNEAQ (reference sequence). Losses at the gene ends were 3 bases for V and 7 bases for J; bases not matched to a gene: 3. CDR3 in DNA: TGTGCCAGCAGCTTCGGGACAGAGAATTCACCCCTCCACTTT. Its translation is CASSFGTENSPLHF.

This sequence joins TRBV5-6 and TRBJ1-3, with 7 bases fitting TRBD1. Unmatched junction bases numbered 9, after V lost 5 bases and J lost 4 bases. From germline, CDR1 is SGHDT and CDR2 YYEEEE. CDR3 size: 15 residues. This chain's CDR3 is CASRMTGNVGNTIYF. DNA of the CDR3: TGTGCCAGCAGGATGACAGGGAATGTGGGAAACACCATATATTTT.